This is a list of T cell receptor beta chains from one sample in a study of tumor-infiltrating lymphocytes in primary liver carcinoma. Each CDR3 protein is one row after TCRdb ran MiXCR on the multiplex PCR reads. The sample yields 84,000 or so distinct CDR3 sequences, approximately 72% seen once. Material for sequencing was liver tumor tissue from sampling region 1. The receptors come from a man aged 40-50 years with primary liver carcinoma and hepatitis B virus infection. CDR3s include the opening cysteine and the closing phenylalanine or tryptophan. Fields, in order: D gene, clone size, V gene, J gene, CDR3 DNA, CDR3 protein. The D gene is left open where the match is weak. Some rows mark clone size as missing; the rest say once, few, many or name a class of expanded clone.

>NA|NA|TRBV12-3/TRBV12-4|TRBJ1-1
TGTGCCAGCATTCGGGGAAGGACAACTGAAACTTTCTTT
CASIRGRTTETFF
>NA|many|TRBV7-9|TRBJ1-1
TGTGCCAGCAGCTCAAGTGGGGGTACTGAAGCTTTCTTT
CASSSSGGTEAFF
>NA|NA|TRBV29-1|TRBJ1-1
TGCAGCGTTGCCGGGCAGGCGACGAACCCAGAAGCTTTCTTT
CSVAGQATNPEAFF
>TRBD1|many|TRBV6-1|TRBJ2-2
TGTGCCAGCAGTGAATACGGGACAGATACCGGGGAGCTGTTTTTT
CASSEYGTDTGELFF
>NA|NA|TRBV4-1|TRBJ2-1
TGCGCCAGCAGCCAGGCAATGGGGAATAATGAGCAGCTCTTC
CASSQAMGNNEQLF
>NA|once|TRBV2|TRBJ2-5
TGTACCAGCAGTGGGAAAGGGCAAGAGACCCAGTACTTC
CTSSGKGQETQYF
>TRBD1|NA|TRBV12-3/TRBV12-4|TRBJ2-7
TGTCCCAGCAGCCCTACAGGGGGGTTGTCCTACGAGCAGTACTTC
CPSSPTGGLSYEQYF
>NA|NA|TRBV11-2|TRBJ2-1
TGTGCCAGCAGCCTCTCCTACCGGGGCCCCGTGAAACATGTTCGCTCCTACAATGAGCAGTTTTTC
CASSLSYRGPVKHVRSYNEQFF
>NA|NA|TRBV7-9|TRBJ2-7
TGTGCCAACACCTGGGGGAAGAACTACGAGCAGTACTTC
CANTWGKNYEQYF
>NA|many|TRBV5-1|TRBJ2-7
TGCGCCAGCAGCGCCGGGGGAGACGAGCAGTACTTC
CASSAGGDEQYF
>NA|few|TRBV2|TRBJ2-1
TGTGCCAGCAGTCCCAAGCGGGAGCAGTTCTTC
CASSPKREQFF
>NA|NA|TRBV4-1|TRBJ1-4
TGTGCCATCAGCCGAGATCAGCTAAATGAAAAACTGTTTTTT
CAISRDQLNEKLFF
>NA|NA|TRBV6-1|TRBJ2-2
TGTGCCAGCGGTGAACACGGACCAGGGGAGCTGTTTTTT
CASGEHGPGELFF
>NA|NA|TRBV29-1|TRBJ2-4
TGCACCGTTAACGTGGAGGGCCAGGCATACTTC
CTVNVEGQAYF
>TRBD1|NA|TRBV27|TRBJ2-7
TGTACCAGCAGTTTTCGACAGGGGGCCTACGAGCAGTACTTC
CTSSFRQGAYEQYF